The 3 T cell receptor beta chains below come from one sample, sequenced in a study of metastatic and nonmetastatic thyroid tumors. No treatment had been given to any patient before thyroid surgery. TCRdb redid the clone calls on the PCR reads using MiXCR. The data contain fewer than 40,000 clones, 18% of them seen just once; the ten biggest clones take up roughly an eighth. The material sequenced was tumor tissue. The source is a female donor with papillary thyroid cancer or a benign thyroid nodule (not recorded which). Some clones in this sample may be carry-over from other donors' samples.

In this sample, this clone turned up a few times. With a much larger clone just one base away, this may be a read error. V is TRBV7-8 and J is TRBJ1-5; D is possibly TRBD1 (5 bases). V dropped 0 bases and J dropped 0 bases, with 12 bases sitting between them. The germline CDR1 and CDR2 sequences are SGHVS and FQNEAQ. The CDR3 length is 17 residues. CDR3 bases: TGTGCCAGCAGCTTAGCCAGGGACGGATATAGCAATCAGCCCCAGCATTTT. The encoded protein is CASSLARDGYSNQPQHF.

Worth noting for this clone: The junction shows a germline mismatch at one end, possibly a read error. The CDR3 loop is CPSASGGADTQYF. CDR3 bases: TGCCCCAGCGCTTCAGGGGGCGCAGATACGCAGTATTTT. This chain joins TRBV5-1 and TRBJ2-3; 8 bases line up with TRBD1. The CDR3 spans 13 residues. Germline V CDR1 and CDR2: SGHRS, YFSETQ.

This clone appeared many times. The V gene is TRBV5-4, the J gene TRBJ2-7; D is possibly TRBD2 (5 bases). The CDR3 covers 12 residues. The ends were cut back, 0 bases at V and 6 bases at J, with 7 bases in the middle. From germline, CDR1 is SGHNT and CDR2 YYREEE (reference sequence). DNA of the CDR3: TGTGCCAGCAGCTTGGGAGGGTCCGAGCAGTACTTC. It translates to CASSLGGSEQYF.